These T cell receptor beta chains were read from a single sample in a study of blood T cell repertoires in COVID-19. Some clones are missing from TCRdb's copy, which holds only in-frame ones; the method was immunoSEQ multiplex PCR. The table includes roughly 120,000 clones, about 85% detected once. The sample comprised peripheral blood. All receptors derive from a man between 40 and 49 years old with acute or convalescent COVID-19. Both conserved end residues are part of each CDR3. The order of the fields is clone size, D gene, V gene, J gene, CDR3 protein, CDR3 DNA. A D gene is named only where the DNA matches it firmly. Where a row states a size, it is once, few, many or the class of an expanded clone; other rows omit it.

abundance: NA; d_gene: TRBD2; v_gene: TRBV6-1; j_gene: TRBJ2-1; CDR3aa: CASSESSGSYNEQFF; CDR3nt: TGTGCCAGCAGTGAGTCTAGCGGGAGCTACAATGAGCAGTTCTTC
abundance: NA; d_gene: TRBD2; v_gene: TRBV3-1/TRBV3-2; j_gene: TRBJ2-3; CDR3aa: CASSHPSRGGSDTQYF; CDR3nt: TGTGCCAGCAGCCACCCTTCTCGGGGGGGCTCAGATACGCAGTATTTT
abundance: NA; d_gene: TRBD1; v_gene: TRBV7-2; j_gene: TRBJ1-2; CDR3aa: CASSSGTGVDGYTF; CDR3nt: TGTGCCAGCAGCTCCGGGACAGGGGTGGATGGCTACACCTTC
abundance: NA; d_gene: NA; v_gene: TRBV7-2; j_gene: TRBJ1-2; CDR3aa: CASSWSPRENYGYTF; CDR3nt: TGTGCCAGCAGCTGGTCCCCGCGGGAAAACTATGGCTACACCTTC
abundance: NA; d_gene: NA; v_gene: TRBV5-1; j_gene: TRBJ2-7; CDR3aa: CASRSLAAYEQYF; CDR3nt: TGCGCCAGCAGATCACTAGCTGCCTACGAGCAGTACTTC
abundance: NA; d_gene: NA; v_gene: TRBV7-9; j_gene: TRBJ1-4; CDR3aa: CASTDRLYGTNEKLFF; CDR3nt: TGTGCCAGTACGGACAGATTATATGGGACTAATGAAAAACTGTTTTTT
abundance: NA; d_gene: TRBD1; v_gene: TRBV25-1; j_gene: TRBJ1-6; CDR3aa: CASSGSGGSYNSPLHF; CDR3nt: TGTGCCAGCAGTGGATCAGGGGGCTCCTATAATTCACCCCTCCACTTT
abundance: NA; d_gene: NA; v_gene: TRBV4-1; j_gene: TRBJ1-2; CDR3aa: CASSQEGHLGYTF; CDR3nt: TGCGCCAGCAGCCAAGAGGGACACCTAGGCTACACCTTC
abundance: NA; d_gene: TRBD1; v_gene: TRBV27; j_gene: TRBJ1-1; CDR3aa: CASSQHDRGAGTEAFF; CDR3nt: TGTGCCAGCAGTCAACACGACAGGGGGGCCGGAACTGAAGCTTTCTTT
abundance: NA; d_gene: NA; v_gene: TRBV7-9; j_gene: TRBJ1-2; CDR3aa: CASSFGQNPGYTF; CDR3nt: TGTGCCAGCAGCTTCGGACAGAATCCTGGCTACACCTTC
abundance: NA; d_gene: TRBD2; v_gene: TRBV7-8; j_gene: TRBJ2-1; CDR3aa: CASSLETSGSLNEQFF; CDR3nt: TGTGCCAGCAGCTTAGAAACTAGCGGGAGCCTAAATGAGCAGTTCTTC
abundance: NA; d_gene: NA; v_gene: TRBV29-1; j_gene: TRBJ1-1; CDR3aa: CSVRGSGLRSEAFF; CDR3nt: TGCAGCGTGAGGGGGTCGGGGCTCCGCTCTGAAGCTTTCTTT
abundance: NA; d_gene: TRBD1; v_gene: TRBV3-1/TRBV3-2; j_gene: TRBJ2-7; CDR3aa: CASSPSGTGGGEYF; CDR3nt: TGTGCCAGCAGCCCTTCCGGGACAGGGGGCGGTGAATACTTC
abundance: NA; d_gene: TRBD2; v_gene: TRBV4-2; j_gene: TRBJ2-3; CDR3aa: CASSQDRLAGETDTQYF; CDR3nt: TGTGCCAGCAGCCAAGATCGCCTAGCGGGAGAAACAGATACGCAGTATTTT
abundance: NA; d_gene: NA; v_gene: TRBV3-1/TRBV3-2; j_gene: TRBJ2-2; CDR3aa: CASRPTTGELFF; CDR3nt: TGTGCCAGCAGGCCCACTACCGGGGAGCTGTTTTTT
abundance: NA; d_gene: TRBD2; v_gene: TRBV10-3; j_gene: TRBJ2-3; CDR3aa: CAISASGSTDTQYF; CDR3nt: TGTGCCATCAGTGCTAGCGGTAGCACAGATACGCAGTATTTT
abundance: NA; d_gene: TRBD1; v_gene: TRBV2; j_gene: TRBJ1-1; CDR3aa: CASSRQGSTEAFF; CDR3nt: TGTGCCAGCAGCAGACAGGGGAGCACTGAAGCTTTCTTT
abundance: NA; d_gene: TRBD1; v_gene: TRBV3-1/TRBV3-2; j_gene: TRBJ1-1; CDR3aa: CASSLMDRMNTEAFF; CDR3nt: TGTGCCAGCAGCCTAATGGACAGGATGAACACTGAAGCTTTCTTT
abundance: NA; d_gene: NA; v_gene: TRBV28; j_gene: TRBJ2-7; CDR3aa: CASSFASSEQYF; CDR3nt: TGTGCCAGCAGTTTTGCGTCCTCCGAGCAGTACTTC
abundance: NA; d_gene: NA; v_gene: TRBV5-4; j_gene: TRBJ2-7; CDR3aa: CASSPEATRSYEQYF; CDR3nt: TGTGCCAGCAGCCCGGAGGCTACCCGGTCCTACGAGCAGTACTTC
abundance: once; d_gene: TRBD1; v_gene: TRBV2; j_gene: TRBJ2-4; CDR3aa: CASKTGGAGAKNIQYF; CDR3nt: TGTGCCAGCAAGACAGGGGGCGCCGGAGCCAAAAACATTCAGTACTTC
abundance: NA; d_gene: NA; v_gene: TRBV5-8; j_gene: TRBJ1-5; CDR3aa: CASSRGGNQPQHF; CDR3nt: TGTGCCAGCAGCCGGGGGGGGAATCAGCCCCAGCATTTT
abundance: NA; d_gene: NA; v_gene: TRBV24-1; j_gene: TRBJ2-1; CDR3aa: CATSSLRGRTENEQFF; CDR3nt: TGTGCCACCAGTTCCCTTCGGGGGAGAACAGAAAATGAGCAGTTCTTC
abundance: NA; d_gene: TRBD1; v_gene: TRBV7-9; j_gene: TRBJ2-7; CDR3aa: CASSSSWMGQGSGEQYF; CDR3nt: TGTGCCAGCAGCAGTAGCTGGATGGGACAGGGATCGGGAGAGCAGTACTTC
abundance: NA; d_gene: NA; v_gene: TRBV7-2; j_gene: TRBJ2-7; CDR3aa: CASSPLQGLYEQYF; CDR3nt: TGTGCCAGCAGCCCCTTACAGGGTCTCTACGAGCAGTACTTC
abundance: once; d_gene: TRBD1; v_gene: TRBV20-1; j_gene: TRBJ2-1; CDR3aa: CSASETGTTDEQFF; CDR3nt: TGCAGTGCTAGTGAGACAGGGACGACGGATGAGCAGTTCTTC
abundance: NA; d_gene: TRBD2; v_gene: TRBV4-2; j_gene: TRBJ2-1; CDR3aa: CASSLGLAWDEQFF; CDR3nt: TGTGCCAGCAGCCTAGGACTAGCGTGGGATGAGCAGTTCTTC
abundance: NA; d_gene: TRBD2; v_gene: TRBV19; j_gene: TRBJ2-3; CDR3aa: CASNGGGSADTQYF; CDR3nt: TGTGCCAGCAATGGGGGGGGGAGCGCAGATACGCAGTATTTT
abundance: few; d_gene: NA; v_gene: TRBV7-2; j_gene: TRBJ1-2; CDR3aa: CASSLAGTPGGYTF; CDR3nt: TGTGCCAGCAGCTTAGCAGGCACGCCGGGGGGCTACACCTTC
abundance: NA; d_gene: NA; v_gene: TRBV5-6; j_gene: TRBJ2-3; CDR3aa: CASSPGLSDTQYF; CDR3nt: TGTGCCAGCAGCCCAGGACTGAGCGATACGCAGTATTTT
abundance: NA; d_gene: NA; v_gene: TRBV6-5; j_gene: TRBJ2-1; CDR3aa: CASSYRRGSYNEQFF; CDR3nt: TGTGCCAGCAGTTACAGGCGGGGATCCTACAATGAGCAGTTCTTC
abundance: NA; d_gene: NA; v_gene: TRBV29-1; j_gene: TRBJ1-1; CDR3aa: CSVGGGYRNTEAFF; CDR3nt: TGCAGCGTAGGTGGGGGCTATAGGAACACTGAAGCTTTCTTT
abundance: many; d_gene: NA; v_gene: TRBV19; j_gene: TRBJ1-2; CDR3aa: CASSPLDRPYGYTF; CDR3nt: TGTGCCAGTAGTCCCCTCGACAGGCCGTATGGCTACACCTTC
abundance: NA; d_gene: TRBD2; v_gene: TRBV2; j_gene: TRBJ2-1; CDR3aa: CASSYPTSGGGSYNEQFF; CDR3nt: TGTGCCAGCAGTTACCCGACTAGCGGGGGGGGGAGCTACAATGAGCAGTTCTTC
abundance: NA; d_gene: NA; v_gene: TRBV28; j_gene: TRBJ1-2; CDR3aa: CASRSEGFNYGYTF; CDR3nt: TGTGCCAGCAGGTCAGAGGGCTTTAACTATGGCTACACCTTC
abundance: NA; d_gene: TRBD2; v_gene: TRBV11-2; j_gene: TRBJ2-1; CDR3aa: CASSSTSGRAGYNEQFF; CDR3nt: TGTGCCAGCAGCTCGACTAGCGGGAGGGCCGGCTACAATGAGCAGTTCTTC
abundance: NA; d_gene: NA; v_gene: TRBV3-1/TRBV3-2; j_gene: TRBJ2-4; CDR3aa: CASSQDINIQYF; CDR3nt: TGTGCCAGCAGCCAAGATATCAACATTCAGTACTTC
abundance: once; d_gene: NA; v_gene: TRBV18; j_gene: TRBJ2-2; CDR3aa: CASVGLANTGELFF; CDR3nt: TGTGCCAGTGTGGGACTCGCGAACACCGGGGAGCTGTTTTTT
abundance: NA; d_gene: NA; v_gene: TRBV28; j_gene: TRBJ1-4; CDR3aa: CASSLMRARGEKLFF; CDR3nt: TGTGCCAGCAGCTTAATGCGCGCTAGGGGTGAAAAACTGTTTTTT
abundance: NA; d_gene: TRBD1; v_gene: TRBV7-3; j_gene: TRBJ1-1; CDR3aa: CASSLTGAVNTEAFF; CDR3nt: TGTGCCAGCAGCCTGACAGGGGCGGTGAACACTGAAGCTTTCTTT
abundance: NA; d_gene: TRBD1; v_gene: TRBV19; j_gene: TRBJ2-3; CDR3aa: CASSPQGATDTQYF; CDR3nt: TGTGCCAGTAGTCCGCAGGGGGCTACAGATACGCAGTATTTT
abundance: NA; d_gene: TRBD1; v_gene: TRBV5-4; j_gene: TRBJ2-7; CDR3aa: CASSAPGQGRWEQYF; CDR3nt: TGTGCCAGCAGCGCCCCGGGACAGGGACGTTGGGAGCAGTACTTC
abundance: NA; d_gene: TRBD1; v_gene: TRBV27; j_gene: TRBJ1-6; CDR3aa: CASSLYRGISPLHF; CDR3nt: TGTGCCAGCAGTTTATACAGGGGAATTTCACCCCTCCACTTT
abundance: NA; d_gene: NA; v_gene: TRBV6-5; j_gene: TRBJ2-7; CDR3aa: CASSYLRGNEQYF; CDR3nt: TGTGCCAGCAGTTACCTCAGGGGCAACGAGCAGTACTTC
abundance: NA; d_gene: TRBD2; v_gene: TRBV4-2; j_gene: TRBJ2-1; CDR3aa: CASSQGVASGRSKEQFF; CDR3nt: TGTGCCAGCAGCCAAGGGGTGGCTAGCGGGAGAAGTAAAGAGCAGTTCTTC
abundance: NA; d_gene: NA; v_gene: TRBV7-9; j_gene: TRBJ2-7; CDR3aa: CASSPRTNPYEQYF; CDR3nt: TGTGCCAGCAGCCCCCGGACTAACCCCTACGAGCAGTACTTC
abundance: few; d_gene: TRBD2; v_gene: TRBV7-3; j_gene: TRBJ2-1; CDR3aa: CASSPRTSGGNEQFF; CDR3nt: TGTGCCAGCAGCCCCCGGACTAGCGGGGGAAATGAGCAGTTCTTC
abundance: NA; d_gene: NA; v_gene: TRBV18; j_gene: TRBJ2-7; CDR3aa: CASSPTGNRYEQYF; CDR3nt: TGTGCCAGCTCACCAACCGGGAACCGCTACGAGCAGTACTTC
abundance: NA; d_gene: TRBD1; v_gene: TRBV9; j_gene: TRBJ1-1; CDR3aa: CASGQGKRGNTEAFF; CDR3nt: TGTGCCAGCGGACAGGGGAAAAGGGGGAACACTGAAGCTTTCTTT
abundance: NA; d_gene: TRBD2; v_gene: TRBV11-3; j_gene: TRBJ2-3; CDR3aa: CASSLGRGVDTDTQYF; CDR3nt: TGTGCCAGCAGCTTAGGACGGGGGGTCGACACAGATACGCAGTATTTT
abundance: NA; d_gene: NA; v_gene: TRBV9; j_gene: TRBJ1-6; CDR3aa: CASSLGSGSPLHF; CDR3nt: TGTGCCAGCAGCCTTGGGTCGGGGTCACCCCTCCACTTT
abundance: NA; d_gene: NA; v_gene: TRBV19; j_gene: TRBJ1-3; CDR3aa: CASRPDGGSGNTIYF; CDR3nt: TGTGCCAGTAGACCCGACGGGGGCTCTGGAAACACCATATATTTT
abundance: NA; d_gene: NA; v_gene: TRBV7-9; j_gene: TRBJ2-3; CDR3aa: CASSRDSSTDTQYF; CDR3nt: TGTGCCAGCAGCCGGGACTCCTCCACAGATACGCAGTATTTT
abundance: NA; d_gene: TRBD2; v_gene: TRBV14; j_gene: TRBJ2-4; CDR3aa: CASSQGLGGSKNIQYF; CDR3nt: TGTGCCAGCAGCCAAGGTCTCGGGGGGTCCAAAAACATTCAGTACTTC
abundance: few; d_gene: NA; v_gene: TRBV2; j_gene: TRBJ2-1; CDR3aa: CASSVDEQFF; CDR3nt: TGTGCCAGCAGTGTAGATGAGCAGTTCTTC
abundance: few; d_gene: TRBD2; v_gene: TRBV28; j_gene: TRBJ2-1; CDR3aa: CASSFEAGGPWEQFF; CDR3nt: TGTGCCAGCAGTTTCGAAGCGGGAGGGCCCTGGGAGCAGTTCTTC
abundance: NA; d_gene: NA; v_gene: TRBV29-1; j_gene: TRBJ1-1; CDR3aa: CSVEGTDMNTEAFF; CDR3nt: TGCAGCGTTGAAGGTACAGACATGAACACTGAAGCTTTCTTT
abundance: NA; d_gene: NA; v_gene: TRBV5-1; j_gene: TRBJ1-2; CDR3aa: CASSPFNPSGGYGYTF; CDR3nt: TGCGCCAGCAGCCCTTTTAACCCCAGCGGGGGATATGGCTACACCTTC
abundance: NA; d_gene: NA; v_gene: TRBV19; j_gene: TRBJ2-6; CDR3aa: CASSIDLSGSGANVLTF; CDR3nt: TGTGCCAGTAGTATAGATCTCTCAGGGTCTGGGGCCAACGTCCTGACTTTC
abundance: NA; d_gene: TRBD1; v_gene: TRBV6-5; j_gene: TRBJ1-2; CDR3aa: CASMRDRGLYGYTF; CDR3nt: TGTGCCAGCATGCGTGATAGGGGGCTTTATGGCTACACCTTC